This T cell receptor beta chain appears in the sequencing data of a study of control samples from healthy donors and cancer patients. The protocol was immunoSEQ multiplex PCR, while the TCRdb copy is restricted to in-frame clones and leaves out a portion. This table holds more than 85,000 clones, roughly four fifths found once. J lost 1 base, V lost 6 bases, and 14 bases had no gene match. CDR3 length equals 18 residues. Germline CDR1 is MDHEN and CDR2 is SYDVKM. This clonotype was sampled from a woman aged 50 to 60 in good health. This chain uses TRBV28 with TRBJ1-3, with 8 bases aligning to TRBD1. Sequencing was performed on blood. For the CDR3, the DNA is TGTGCCAGCAGAGTCCCGGGACAGGAAATAAAGTCTGGAAACACCATATATTTT. It encodes CASRVPGQEIKSGNTIYF.